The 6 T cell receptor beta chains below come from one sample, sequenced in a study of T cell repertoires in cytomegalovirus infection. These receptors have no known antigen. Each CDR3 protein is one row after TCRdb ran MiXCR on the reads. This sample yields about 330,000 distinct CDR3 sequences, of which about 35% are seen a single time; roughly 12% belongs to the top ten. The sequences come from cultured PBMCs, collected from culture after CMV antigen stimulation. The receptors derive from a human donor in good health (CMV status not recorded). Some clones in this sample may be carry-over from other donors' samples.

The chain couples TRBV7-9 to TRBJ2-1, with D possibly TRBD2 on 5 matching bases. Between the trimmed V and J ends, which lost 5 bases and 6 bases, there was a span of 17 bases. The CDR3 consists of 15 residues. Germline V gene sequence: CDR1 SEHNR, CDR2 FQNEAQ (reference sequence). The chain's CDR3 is CASSPLPGEFNEQFF. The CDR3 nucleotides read TGTGCCAGCAGCCCACTACCCGGGGAATTCAATGAGCAGTTCTTC. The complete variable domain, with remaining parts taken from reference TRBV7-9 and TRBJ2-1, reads DTGVSQNPRHKITKRGQNVTFRCDPISEHNRLYWYRQTLGQGPEFLTYFQNEAQLEKSRLLSDRFSAERPKGSFSTLEIQRTEQGDSAMYLCASSPLPGEFNEQFFGPGTRLTVL.

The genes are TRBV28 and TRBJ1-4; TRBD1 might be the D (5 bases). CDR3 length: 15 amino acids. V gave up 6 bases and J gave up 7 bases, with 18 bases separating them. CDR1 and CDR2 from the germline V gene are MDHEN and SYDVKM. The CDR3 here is CASRTPQGLGEKLFF. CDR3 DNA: TGTGCCAGCAGAACGCCTCAGGGTTTAGGTGAAAAACTGTTTTTT. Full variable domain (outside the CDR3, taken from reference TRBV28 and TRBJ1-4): DVKVTQSSRYLVKRTGEKVFLECVQDMDHENMFWYRQDPGLGLRLIYFSYDVKMKEKGDIPEGYSVSREKKERFSLILESASTNQTSMYLCASRTPQGLGEKLFFGSGTQLSVL.

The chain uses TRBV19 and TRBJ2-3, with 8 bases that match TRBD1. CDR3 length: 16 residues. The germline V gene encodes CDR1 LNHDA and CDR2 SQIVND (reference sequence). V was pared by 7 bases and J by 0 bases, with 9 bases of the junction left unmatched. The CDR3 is CASTRQGSPSTDTQYF. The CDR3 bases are TGTGCCAGTACCCGACAGGGGTCACCTAGCACAGATACGCAGTATTTT.

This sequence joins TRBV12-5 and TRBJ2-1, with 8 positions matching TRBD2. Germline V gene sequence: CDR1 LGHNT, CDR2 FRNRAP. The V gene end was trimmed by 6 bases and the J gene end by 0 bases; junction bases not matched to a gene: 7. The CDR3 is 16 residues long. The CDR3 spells CASGSSLAVSYNEQFF. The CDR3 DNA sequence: TGTGCTAGTGGATCTTCACTAGCGGTCTCCTACAATGAGCAGTTCTTC. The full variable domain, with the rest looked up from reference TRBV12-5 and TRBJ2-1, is DARVTQTPRHKVTEMGQEVTMRCQPILGHNTVFWYRQTMMQGLELLAYFRNRAPLDDSGMPKDRFSAEMPDATLATLKIQPSEPRDSAVYFCASGSSLAVSYNEQFFGPGTRLTVL.

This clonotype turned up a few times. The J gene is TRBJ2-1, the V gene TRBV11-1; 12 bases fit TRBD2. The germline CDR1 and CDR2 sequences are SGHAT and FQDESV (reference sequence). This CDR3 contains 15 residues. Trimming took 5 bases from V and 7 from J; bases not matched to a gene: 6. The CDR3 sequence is CASSKTSGSRNEQFF. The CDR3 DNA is TGTGCCAGCAGCAAGACTAGCGGGAGTCGGAATGAGCAGTTCTTC.

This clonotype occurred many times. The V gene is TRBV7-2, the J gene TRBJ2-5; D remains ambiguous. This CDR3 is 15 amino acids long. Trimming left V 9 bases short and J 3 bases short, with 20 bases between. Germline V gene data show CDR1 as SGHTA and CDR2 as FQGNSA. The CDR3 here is CASRDGQLGKETQYF. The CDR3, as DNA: TGTGCCAGTCGTGACGGCCAGCTTGGGAAAGAGACCCAGTACTTC.